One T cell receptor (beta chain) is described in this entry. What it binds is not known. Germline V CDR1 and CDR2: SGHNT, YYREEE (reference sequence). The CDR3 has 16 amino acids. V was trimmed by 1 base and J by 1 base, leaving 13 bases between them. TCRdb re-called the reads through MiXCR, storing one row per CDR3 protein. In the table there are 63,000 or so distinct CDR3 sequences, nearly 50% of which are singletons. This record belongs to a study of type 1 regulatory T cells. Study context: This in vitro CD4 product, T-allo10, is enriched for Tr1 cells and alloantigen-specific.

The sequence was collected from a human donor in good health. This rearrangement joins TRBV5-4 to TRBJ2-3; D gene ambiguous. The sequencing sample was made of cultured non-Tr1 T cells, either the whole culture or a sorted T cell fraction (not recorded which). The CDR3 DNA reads TGTGCCAGCAGCTTGATTGTGGGCCAGGGCACAGATACGCAGTATTTT. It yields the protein CASSLIVGQGTDTQYF. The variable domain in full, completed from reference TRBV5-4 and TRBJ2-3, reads ETGVTQSPTHLIKTRGQQVTLRCSSQSGHNTVSWYQQALGQGPQFIFQYYREEENGRGNFPPRFSGLQFPNYSSELNVNALELDDSALYLCASSLIVGQGTDTQYFGPGTRLTVL.